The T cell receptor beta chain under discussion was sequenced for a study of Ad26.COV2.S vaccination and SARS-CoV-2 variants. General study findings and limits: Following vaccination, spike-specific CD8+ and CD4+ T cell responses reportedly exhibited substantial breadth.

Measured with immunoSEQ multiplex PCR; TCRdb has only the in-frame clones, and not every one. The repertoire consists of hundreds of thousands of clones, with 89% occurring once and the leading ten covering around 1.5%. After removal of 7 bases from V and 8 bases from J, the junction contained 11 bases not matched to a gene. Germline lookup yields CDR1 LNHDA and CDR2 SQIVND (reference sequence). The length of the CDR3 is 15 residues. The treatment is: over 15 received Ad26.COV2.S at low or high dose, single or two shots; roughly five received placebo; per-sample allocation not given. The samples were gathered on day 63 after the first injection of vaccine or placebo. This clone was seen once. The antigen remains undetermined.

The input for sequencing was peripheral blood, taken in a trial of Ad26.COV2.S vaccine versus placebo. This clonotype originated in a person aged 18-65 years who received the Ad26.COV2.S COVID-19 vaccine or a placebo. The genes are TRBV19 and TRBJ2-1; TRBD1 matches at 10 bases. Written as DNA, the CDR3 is TGTGCCAGTAAGGCAAGGACAGGGGGTTCCGATGAGCAGTTCTTC. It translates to CASKARTGGSDEQFF. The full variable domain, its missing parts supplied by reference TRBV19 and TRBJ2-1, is DGGITQSPKYLFRKEGQNVTLSCEQNLNHDAMYWYRQDPGQGLRLIYYSQIVNDFQKGDIAEGYSVSREKKESFPLTVTSAQKNPTAFYLCASKARTGGSDEQFFGPGTRLTVL.